A selection of T cell receptor beta chains follows, all from one sample in a study of T-cell memory formation after mild COVID-19. TCRdb reanalysed the 5' RACE reads using MiXCR and keeps one entry per CDR3 protein. The repertoire includes 350,000 to 500,000 distinct CDR3 sequences, about a quarter of them detected once, and about an eighth sits in the top ten. Specimen: PBMCs or a T cell subset sorted from them (not recorded which). The receptors shown here come from an adult woman who had mild COVID-19 (a few samples of this study predate the infection). Cell type and time point are not known. Both conserved end residues are part of each CDR3. The D gene is left open where the match is weak. Clone size is not always given. Where it is, it says once, few, many or a class for expanded clones.

v_gene	abundance	len	d_gene	j_gene	CDR3aa	CDR3nt
TRBV5-1	.	14	.	TRBJ1-2	CASSDPGQIYGYTF	TGCGCCAGCAGCGATCCAGGACAGATCTATGGCTACACCTTC
TRBV5-1	.	20	TRBD2	TRBJ2-1	CASSSRTSGGVRSSYNEQFF	TGCGCCAGCAGCTCTCGGACTAGCGGGGGGGTTAGAAGCTCCTACAATGAGCAGTTCTTC
TRBV12-3/TRBV12-4	many	18	TRBD1	TRBJ1-5	CASSTDRGGYGSNQPQHF	TGTGCCAGCAGTACTGACAGGGGAGGATATGGTAGCAATCAGCCCCAGCATTTT
TRBV7-2	.	17	.	TRBJ1-5	CASSLDQGEWGYQPQHF	TGTGCCAGCAGCTTAGATCAGGGAGAATGGGGATATCAGCCCCAGCATTTT
TRBV12-3/TRBV12-4	few	12	.	TRBJ2-3	CASRLAGDTQYF	TGTGCCAGCAGGCTAGCAGGGGATACGCAGTATTTT
TRBV7-2	few	18	TRBD2	TRBJ2-3	CASSLGGTSGGARDTQYF	TGTGCCAGCAGCTTAGGCGGGACTAGCGGGGGGGCCAGAGATACGCAGTATTTT
TRBV5-1	few	15	.	TRBJ1-1	CASSLADQGNTEAFF	TGCGCCAGCAGCTTGGCCGATCAGGGGAACACTGAAGCTTTCTTT
TRBV7-3	.	14	.	TRBJ1-1	CASSQFVNSGEAFF	TGTGCCAGCAGCCAATTCGTCAACTCAGGGGAGGCTTTCTTT
TRBV19	.	13	TRBD1	TRBJ2-5	CASLGTGKEGPYF	TGTGCCAGTCTCGGGACAGGGAAAGAAGGACCGTACTTC
TRBV12-3/TRBV12-4	few	14	.	TRBJ1-5	CASSSREVNQPQHF	TGTGCCAGCAGTAGCCGGGAAGTAAATCAGCCCCAGCATTTT
TRBV7-2	.	16	.	TRBJ2-1	CASSATSSVSYNEQFF	TGTGCCAGCAGCGCGACTTCTAGCGTCTCCTACAATGAGCAGTTCTTC
TRBV24-1	.	13	.	TRBJ2-7	CATGRGESREQYF	TGTGCCACCGGGAGAGGGGAGTCTCGAGAGCAGTACTTC
TRBV7-9	few	14	.	TRBJ2-6	CASRGRAGANVLTF	TGTGCCAGCAGAGGACGCGCTGGGGCCAACGTCCTGACTTTC
TRBV15	few	15	TRBD1	TRBJ2-7	CATSRDLAGGNEQYF	TGTGCCACCAGCAGAGATCTCGCAGGGGGCAACGAGCAGTACTTC
TRBV7-7	once	14	.	TRBJ2-7	CASSFGTPPYEQYF	TGTGCCAGCAGCTTCGGGACTCCACCCTACGAGCAGTACTTC
TRBV6-5	few	19	TRBD2	TRBJ2-4	CASSYSSGSQIVAKNIQYF	TGTGCCAGCAGTTACTCGAGCGGGAGTCAGATAGTAGCCAAAAACATTCAGTACTTC
TRBV7-9	.	16	TRBD2	TRBJ2-7	CASSLSGGSFLYEQYF	TGTGCCAGCAGCTTATCAGGCGGGAGCTTTCTTTACGAGCAGTACTTC
TRBV2	.	13	.	TRBJ1-1	CASSAGMNTEAFF	TGTGCCAGCAGTGCAGGGATGAACACTGAAGCTTTCTTT
TRBV9	.	14	.	TRBJ1-2	CASSVVVSGDGYTF	TGTGCCAGCAGCGTAGTTGTGTCGGGGGATGGCTACACCTTC
TRBV24-1	few	15	.	TRBJ1-2	CATSDPQGANYGYTF	TGTGCCACCAGTGATCCGCAGGGAGCTAACTATGGCTACACCTTC
TRBV4-1	.	14	.	TRBJ1-2	CASSQGSFNYGYTF	TGCGCCAGCAGCCAAGGGTCGTTTAACTATGGCTACACCTTC
TRBV7-6	.	13	.	TRBJ2-1	CASSAQGYNEQFF	TGTGCCAGCAGCGCCCAGGGTTACAATGAGCAGTTCTTC
TRBV4-1	few	15	.	TRBJ2-1	CASSQDLDLTAEQFF	TGCGCCAGCAGCCAAGACCTCGACCTTACAGCCGAGCAGTTCTTC
TRBV29-1	few	12	.	TRBJ2-2	CSGILNTGELFF	TGCAGCGGGATTTTAAACACCGGGGAGCTGTTTTTT
TRBV20-1	.	14	.	TRBJ2-2	CSAPGPLVPGELFF	TGCAGTGCTCCCGGGCCCCTAGTTCCCGGGGAGCTGTTTTTT
TRBV20-1	.	16	TRBD2	TRBJ2-2	CSARDPHSGGIGELFF	TGCAGTGCTAGAGATCCCCATAGCGGGGGAATTGGGGAGCTGTTTTTT
TRBV7-9	.	15	TRBD2	TRBJ2-1	CASSPRSGGYNEQFF	TGTGCCAGCAGCCCCCGAAGCGGGGGTTACAATGAGCAGTTCTTC
TRBV5-1	few	16	TRBD1	TRBJ2-7	CASSLGRTGEGYEQYF	TGCGCCAGCAGCTTGGGGAGGACAGGGGAAGGCTACGAGCAGTACTTC
TRBV5-1	.	15	.	TRBJ2-7	CASSPGTWGHYEQYF	TGCGCCAGCAGCCCGGGGACTTGGGGCCACTACGAGCAGTACTTC
TRBV5-1	.	15	.	TRBJ2-7	CASSSSRDPSYEQYF	TGCGCCAGCAGCTCGTCCCGGGACCCCTCCTACGAGCAGTACTTC
TRBV5-4	.	15	.	TRBJ2-3	CASSPGVADTDTQYF	TGTGCCAGCAGCCCGGGAGTAGCGGACACAGATACGCAGTATTTT
TRBV4-1	few	14	.	TRBJ2-3	CASSLQRETDTQYF	TGCGCCAGCAGCCTTCAGAGGGAAACAGATACGCAGTATTTT
TRBV6-2/TRBV6-3	.	15	.	TRBJ2-5	CASSWRGGGRETQYF	TGTGCCAGCAGTTGGCGAGGCGGGGGCAGAGAGACCCAGTACTTC
TRBV12-3/TRBV12-4	.	15	TRBD2	TRBJ2-2	CASNPSLAGAGELFF	TGTGCCAGCAACCCGTCCCTAGCGGGGGCCGGGGAGCTGTTTTTT
TRBV3-1	few	13	TRBD1	TRBJ1-5	CASRQGPFQPQHF	TGTGCCAGCAGACAGGGGCCGTTTCAGCCCCAGCATTTT